This passage covers 16 T cell receptor beta chains from one sample sequenced in a study of identical twins. TCRdb reprocessed the 5' RACE reads via MiXCR and lists one record per CDR3 protein. The sample carries about 500,000 distinct CDR3 sequences, roughly an eighth recorded once. Separately, the same data were catalogued under a study of yellow fever vaccine responses in identical twins.

The source material was CD4+ T cells sorted from blood. Receptors originate from a woman aged 18-29 years in good health.

This clonotype was seen repeatedly, ten times or more. The rearrangement joins TRBV24-1 to TRBJ1-2; D not resolved. The CDR3 is made up of 13 amino acids. Trimming shortened V by 4 bases and J by 1 base, and 6 bases separated the two germline ends. Germline V lookup: CDR1 KGHDR, CDR2 SFDVKD. CDR3 amino acids: CATSEDGNYGYTF. The DNA for the CDR3 is TGTGCCACCAGTGAGGACGGTAACTATGGCTACACCTTC.

This clonotype was recorded at least ten times. This chain connects TRBV6-2 or TRBV6-3 to TRBJ2-1; TRBD1 might be the D (6 bases). CDR3 length: 15 residues. Per germline, CDR1 MNHEY and CDR2 SVGEGT. Trimming removed 4 bases from V and 6 bases from J, with 16 bases in between. The CDR3 spells CASSLQGVATNEQFF. CDR3 DNA sequence: TGTGCCAGCAGTTTACAGGGAGTAGCGACCAATGAGCAGTTCTTC.

This clonotype was seen just once. One end of the junction is discordant with germline, which a read error may explain. This sequence joins TRBV5-1 and TRBJ2-2, with 8 nucleotides matching TRBD1. From germline, CDR1 is SGHRS and CDR2 YFSETQ. The CDR3 has 16 residues. The CDR3 loop reads CASSATDRANTGELVF. The CDR3 DNA follows: TGCGCCAGCAGCGCCACGGACAGGGCGAACACCGGGGAGCTGGTTTTT. Full variable domain (missing parts from reference TRBV5-1 and TRBJ2-2): KAGVTQTPRYLIKTRGQQVTLSCSPISGHRSVSWYQQTPGQGLQFLFEYFSETQRNKGNFPGRFSGRQFSNSRSEMNVSTLELGDSALYLCASSATDRANTGELVFGEGSRLTVL.

This clonotype was counted between two and nine times. The chain joins TRBV9 to TRBJ2-7; TRBD1 matches at 8 bases. The germline V gene encodes CDR1 SGDLS and CDR2 YYNGEE. V shed 3 bases, J shed 6 bases, and the junction held 11 bases outside the gene matches. The CDR3 runs to 15 residues. CDR3: CASSAQDRVGGEQYF. CDR3 nucleotide sequence: TGTGCCAGCAGCGCCCAGGACAGGGTCGGTGGCGAGCAGTACTTC.

This clonotype was observed many times. The chain carries TRBV3-1 and TRBJ2-7; the D call may be TRBD1 or TRBD2 (5 bases each). Germline V gives CDR1 LGHDT, CDR2 YNNKEL (reference sequence). The CDR3 spans 18 residues. V was pared by 1 base and J by 3 bases, with 22 bases between. The CDR3 DNA is TGTGCCAGCAGCCAAGGGGACCCCGTACGCGGCAGTTACTACGAGCAGTACTTC. It codes for CASSQGDPVRGSYYEQYF.

The table lists this clonotype with a few counts. This rearrangement joins TRBV18 to TRBJ2-7; D uncertain. The CDR3 covers 11 residues. V was trimmed by 5 bases and J by 5 bases, leaving 7 bases between them. Per germline, CDR1 KGHSH and CDR2 LQKENI. The CDR3 DNA follows: TGTGCCAGCTCAGCTTCAGACGAGCAGTACTTC. It yields the protein CASSASDEQYF.

This clonotype has ten or more counts. The chain joins TRBV6-1 to TRBJ2-7; D remains unclear. V was shortened by 7 bases and J by 0 bases, with 16 bases between the two germline ends. CDR1 is MNHNS and CDR2 is SASEGT in the germline V gene. The CDR3 is 15 amino acids. The CDR3 sequence: CASNINPTSSYEQYF. In DNA form, the CDR3 reads TGTGCCAGCAATATTAACCCGACGTCCTCCTACGAGCAGTACTTC.

This clonotype was detected ten times or more. This chain connects TRBV12-3 or TRBV12-4 to TRBJ2-1; D is unclear. CDR3 size: 17 residues. V was clipped by 5 bases and J by 5 bases, with 22 bases between them. CDR3 coding DNA: TGTGCCAGCAGTCCAACCTCGGTAGCAAGGGCAAACAATGAGCAGTTCTTC. Amino acids: CASSPTSVARANNEQFF.

This clonotype was counted only a few times. The rearrangement links TRBV15 to TRBJ2-5, with unresolved D. The CDR3 has 15 residues. Trimming took off 0 bases at V and 3 bases at J, with 11 bases between the two ends. The germline V gene encodes CDR1 LNHNV and CDR2 YYDKDF (reference sequence). The CDR3 DNA is TGTGCCACCAGCAGAGATGGACGCTTCGAAGAGACCCAGTACTTC. This encodes CATSRDGRFEETQYF.

This sequence joins TRBV20-1 and TRBJ2-1; a weak D match, TRBD2 (6 bases). The V and J ends lost 0 bases and 1 base respectively, with 13 bases between them. The germline CDR1 and CDR2 sequences are DFQATT and SNEGSKA (reference sequence). CDR3 length equals 16 residues. The CDR3 reads CSARDRTSQSYNEQFF. The CDR3 region has the DNA TGCAGTGCTAGAGATAGAACTAGCCAGTCCTACAATGAGCAGTTCTTC.

This clonotype was seen repeatedly, ten times or more. This rearrangement joins TRBV29-1 to TRBJ2-7; 11 positions match TRBD2. J gave up 4 bases and V 6 bases, and 5 bases lay outside the gene matches. Per the germline V gene, CDR1 is SQVTM and CDR2 is ANQGSEA. The CDR3 is 13 residues long. The DNA of the CDR3 is TGCAGCGTGTCTAGCGGGAGGAGTTACGAGCAGTACTTC. It yields the protein CSVSSGRSYEQYF.

V and J are TRBV20-1 and TRBJ2-1; no clear D. CDR1 and CDR2 from the germline V gene are DFQATT and SNEGSKA (reference sequence). Trimming cost V 1 base and J 0 bases, with 7 bases left between them. The CDR3 is 14 residues long. CDR3 residues: CSARGLVSYNEQFF. Written as DNA, the CDR3 is TGCAGTGCTAGAGGGTTAGTCTCCTACAATGAGCAGTTCTTC.

CDR3 in DNA: TGTGCTAGTGCCTGGGGAGTGAACACTGAAGCTTTCTTT. Translated, it gives CASAWGVNTEAFF. V gene TRBV12-5 combines with J gene TRBJ1-1; D is undetermined. Germline V CDR1 and CDR2: LGHNT, FRNRAP. V lost 7 bases and J lost 0, with 9 bases in between. There are 13 residues in the CDR3.

This clonotype was seen many times. V is TRBV10-3 and J is TRBJ1-3, with D uncertain. Germline-derived CDR1 and CDR2 are ENHRY and SYGVKD. V dropped 0 bases and J dropped 8 bases, with 5 bases sitting between them. The CDR3 is 12 residues long. The CDR3 DNA reads TGTGCCATCAGTGAGTCGAGGGACACCATATATTTT. Its protein product is CAISESRDTIYF.

This clonotype was observed a handful of times. The chain employs TRBV28 and TRBJ2-3; D is unclear. This CDR3 region has 12 residues. CDR1 and CDR2 from the germline V gene are MDHEN and SYDVKM. Trimming pared 6 bases from V and 4 bases from J, leaving 8 bases between. The CDR3 nucleotides are TGTGCCAGCAGCACCAATTCAGATACGCAGTATTTT. Translated: CASSTNSDTQYF.

The DNA of the CDR3 is TGTGCCAGCTCACCACCGGCTATGGCGGAGACCCAGTACTTC. It encodes CASSPPAMAETQYF. V and J are TRBV18 and TRBJ2-5, with no clear D. Germline V gene data show CDR1 as KGHSH and CDR2 as LQKENI. V was clipped by 0 bases and J by 5 bases, with 10 bases between them. CDR3 size: 14 residues.